Below, one TCR beta chain is given with its context. This specimen comes from a study of control samples from healthy donors and cancer patients. The repertoire was sequenced with immunoSEQ multiplex PCR; TCRdb's copy has only in-frame clones and lacks some. The sample has under 55,000 clones; approximately 89% are singletons. The length of the CDR3 is 13 residues. The V end lost 4 bases, the J end lost 7 bases, and 14 bases lay between the germline ends. Germline CDR1 reads SGHKS; CDR2 reads YYEKEE (reference sequence). This TCR came from a woman aged 40 to 55 with head and neck cancer. The chain uses TRBV5-5 and TRBJ1-2; D gene uncertain. The sequencing sample was made of PBMCs. CDR3 DNA: TGTGCCAGCAGCCCGGATGTTCTGGGTGGCTACACCTTC. This encodes CASSPDVLGGYTF.